The following is a T cell receptor (beta chain) sequence with its context. Germline V gene sequence: CDR1 LNHDA, CDR2 SQIVND (reference sequence). Trimming took off 8 bases at V and 2 bases at J, with 10 bases between the two ends. The CDR3 totals 13 residues. Participant-reported clinical history was the basis for cohort assignment. Libraries were prepared by immunoSEQ multiplex PCR; TCRdb keeps only in-frame clonotypes and omits some of them. The table has 370,000 or so clones, more than 75% seen once. The data are from a study of blood T cell repertoires in COVID-19. Study background: There were acute and convalescent COVID-19 samples, and they came from the United States, Italy and Spain.

The clonotype comes from a man aged 25-45 years who had recovered from COVID-19. The sample taken for sequencing was PBMCs or T cells enriched from blood (not recorded which). This chain links TRBV19 with TRBJ1-3; no reliable D call. The CDR3 spells CASQREAGNTIYF. Here the CDR3 DNA reads TGTGCCAGTCAGAGGGAGGCTGGAAACACCATATATTTT.